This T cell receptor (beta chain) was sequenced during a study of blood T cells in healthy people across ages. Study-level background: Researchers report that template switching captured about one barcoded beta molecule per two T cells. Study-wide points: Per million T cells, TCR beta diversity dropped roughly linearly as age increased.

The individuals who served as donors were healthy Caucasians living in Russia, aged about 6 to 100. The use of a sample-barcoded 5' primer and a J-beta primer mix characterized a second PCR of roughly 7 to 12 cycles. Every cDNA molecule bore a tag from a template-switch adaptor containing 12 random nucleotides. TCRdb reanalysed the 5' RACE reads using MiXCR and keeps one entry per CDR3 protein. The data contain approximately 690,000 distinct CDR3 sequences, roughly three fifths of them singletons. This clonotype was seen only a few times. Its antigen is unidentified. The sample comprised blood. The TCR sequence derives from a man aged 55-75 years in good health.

The CDR3 region is CASSSEGSPLHF. CDR3 in DNA: TGTGCCAGCAGTTCCGAAGGATCACCCCTCCACTTT. The J gene is TRBJ1-6, the V gene TRBV12-3 or TRBV12-4, with no clear D. Trimming left V 4 bases short and J 10 bases short, with 8 bases between. The CDR3 is made up of 12 amino acids.